The 5 T cell receptor beta chains given below trace back to one sample, sequenced in a study of T-cell memory formation after mild COVID-19. MiXCR, applied by TCRdb to the 5' RACE reads, yields one record per CDR3 protein. The data contain 110,000 to 150,000 distinct CDR3 sequences, around 27% of them singletons. Sequencing used PBMCs or a T cell subset sorted from them (not recorded which). The receptors come from an adult woman who had mild COVID-19 (a few samples of this study predate the infection). Cell type and time point are not known.

This sequence joins TRBV9 and TRBJ2-2; possibly TRBD1 for D (5 bases). V dropped 0 bases and J dropped 3 bases, with 6 bases sitting between them. This CDR3 is 14 amino acids long. Germline assignment: CDR1 SGDLS and CDR2 YYNGEE. Written as DNA, the CDR3 is TGTGCCAGCAGCGTAGCAGGGTACACCGGGGAGCTGTTTTTT. It codes for CASSVAGYTGELFF.

In its sample, this clonotype was seen a few times. The chain links TRBV7-8 to TRBJ2-1; TRBD2 matches at 11 bases. Trimming took 5 bases from V and 7 from J; bases not matched to a gene: 7. CDR3 length: 15 amino acids. Germline V gene lookup returns CDR1 SGHVS and CDR2 FQNEAQ. The chain's CDR3 is CASSPRLAGINEQFF. Written as DNA, the CDR3 is TGTGCCAGCAGCCCCAGACTAGCGGGGATTAATGAGCAGTTCTTC. Combining the CDR3 with reference TRBV7-8 and TRBJ2-1 gives the whole variable domain GAGVSQSPRYKVAKRGQDVALRCDPISGHVSLFWYQQALGQGPEFLTYFQNEAQLDKSGLPSDRFFAERPEGSVSTLKIQRTQQEDSAVYLCASSPRLAGINEQFFGPGTRLTVL.

The gene calls are TRBV15 and TRBJ1-1, with 9 positions matching TRBD1. The CDR3 totals 16 residues. Per the germline V gene, CDR1 is LNHNV and CDR2 is YYDKDF (reference sequence). With 7 bases clipped from V and 1 base from J, the junction kept 10 bases outside the gene matches. The CDR3 sequence: CATTSQGAVGNTEAFF. CDR3 nucleotide sequence: TGTGCCACCACCTCACAGGGGGCAGTAGGGAACACTGAAGCTTTCTTT.

This clonotype has only a few counts. J is TRBJ2-1 and V is TRBV20-1; 15 bases agree with TRBD2. The ends lost 4 bases at V and 9 bases at J; junction bases unmatched: 7. The CDR3 extends over 15 amino acids. Germline loops: CDR1 DFQATT, CDR2 SNEGSKA (reference sequence). DNA of the CDR3: TGCAGTGCTAAGGGACTAGCGGGAGGTCTCGCTGAGCAGTTCTTC. It codes for CSAKGLAGGLAEQFF.

This chain joins TRBV27 and TRBJ2-2; 9 bases are a match to TRBD1. The CDR3 runs 15 residues. Germline V gene sequence: CDR1 MNHEY, CDR2 SMNVEV (reference sequence). V lost 5 bases and J lost 9; bases outside the gene matches: 10. The CDR3 loop reads CASSGTGGAVWELFF. CDR3 sequence (DNA): TGTGCCAGCAGTGGTACAGGGGGCGCAGTCTGGGAGCTGTTTTTT.